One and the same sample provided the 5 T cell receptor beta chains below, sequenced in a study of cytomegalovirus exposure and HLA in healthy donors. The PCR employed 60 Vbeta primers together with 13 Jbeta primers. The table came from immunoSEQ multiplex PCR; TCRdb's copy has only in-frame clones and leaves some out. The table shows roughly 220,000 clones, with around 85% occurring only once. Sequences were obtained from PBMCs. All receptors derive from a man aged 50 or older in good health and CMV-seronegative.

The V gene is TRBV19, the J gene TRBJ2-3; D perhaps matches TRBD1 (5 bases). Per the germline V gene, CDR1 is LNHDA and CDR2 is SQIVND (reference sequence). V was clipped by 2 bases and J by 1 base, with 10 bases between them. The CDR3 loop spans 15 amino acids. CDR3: CASSIFDSRTDTQYF. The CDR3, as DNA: TGTGCCAGTAGTATATTCGACAGTCGCACAGATACGCAGTATTTT.

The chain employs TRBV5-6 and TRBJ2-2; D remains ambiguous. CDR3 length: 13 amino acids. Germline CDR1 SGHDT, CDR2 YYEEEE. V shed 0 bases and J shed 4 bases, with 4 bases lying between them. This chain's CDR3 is CASSLVSTGELFF. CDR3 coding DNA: TGTGCCAGCAGCTTGGTGAGCACCGGGGAGCTGTTTTTT.

CDR3 DNA: TGTGCCAGCAGCTTTGCTAGCGGGAGTCACAATGAGCAGTTCTTC. The encoded protein is CASSFASGSHNEQFF. V gene TRBV5-4 combines with J gene TRBJ2-1, with 10 bases matching TRBD2. Germline lookup yields CDR1 SGHNT and CDR2 YYREEE (reference sequence). Trimming took 2 bases from V and 5 from J; bases not matched to a gene: 4. This CDR3 contains 15 residues.

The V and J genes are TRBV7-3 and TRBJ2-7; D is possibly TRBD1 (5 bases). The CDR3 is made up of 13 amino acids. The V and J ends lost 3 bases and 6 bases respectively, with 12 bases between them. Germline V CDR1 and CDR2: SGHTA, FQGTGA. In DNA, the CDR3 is TGTGCCAGCAGCTTCGGCCAGGGTGGCGAGCAGTACTTC. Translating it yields CASSFGQGGEQYF.

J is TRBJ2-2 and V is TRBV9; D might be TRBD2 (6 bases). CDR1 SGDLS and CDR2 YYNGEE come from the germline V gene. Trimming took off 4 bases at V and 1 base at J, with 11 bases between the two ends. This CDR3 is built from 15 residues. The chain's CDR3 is CASSPGTRNTGELFF. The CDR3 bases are TGTGCCAGCAGCCCCGGGACTCGGAACACCGGGGAGCTGTTTTTT.